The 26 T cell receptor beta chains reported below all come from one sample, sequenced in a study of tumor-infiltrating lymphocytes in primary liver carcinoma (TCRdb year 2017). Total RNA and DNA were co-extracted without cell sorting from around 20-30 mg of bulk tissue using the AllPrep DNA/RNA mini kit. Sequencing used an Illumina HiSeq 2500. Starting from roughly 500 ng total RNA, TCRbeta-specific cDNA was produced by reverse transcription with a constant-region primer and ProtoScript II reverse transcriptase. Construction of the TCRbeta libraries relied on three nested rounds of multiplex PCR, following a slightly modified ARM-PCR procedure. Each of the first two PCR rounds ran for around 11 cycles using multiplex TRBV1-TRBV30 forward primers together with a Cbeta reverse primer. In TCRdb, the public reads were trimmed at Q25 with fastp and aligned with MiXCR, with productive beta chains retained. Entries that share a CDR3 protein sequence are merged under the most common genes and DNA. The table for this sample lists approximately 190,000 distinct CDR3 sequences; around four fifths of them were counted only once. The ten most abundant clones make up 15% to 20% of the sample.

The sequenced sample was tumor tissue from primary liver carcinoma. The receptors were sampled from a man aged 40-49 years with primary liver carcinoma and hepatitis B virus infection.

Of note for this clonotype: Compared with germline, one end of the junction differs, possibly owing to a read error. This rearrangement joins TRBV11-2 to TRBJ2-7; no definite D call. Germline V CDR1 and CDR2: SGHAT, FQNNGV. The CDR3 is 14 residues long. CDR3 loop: CVSSLDGVAYGQYF. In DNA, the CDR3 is TGTGTCAGCAGTTTAGATGGAGTTGCCTACGGGCAGTACTTC.

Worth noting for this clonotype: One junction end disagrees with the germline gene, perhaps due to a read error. CDR3 DNA: TGTGCCAGTGTGGGGAAGCGATCCTACGAGCACTACTTC. This gives the protein CASVGKRSYEHYF. V is TRBV11-1 and J is TRBJ2-7; D is undetermined. Germline CDR1 is SGHAT and CDR2 is FQDESV (reference sequence). The CDR3 extends over 13 amino acids.

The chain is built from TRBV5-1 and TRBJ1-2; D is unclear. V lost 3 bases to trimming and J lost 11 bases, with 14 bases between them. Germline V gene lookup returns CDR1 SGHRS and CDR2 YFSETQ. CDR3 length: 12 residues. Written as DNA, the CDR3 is TGCGCCAGCAGCTCAGAGGACTATGTTTACACCTTC. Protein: CASSSEDYVYTF.

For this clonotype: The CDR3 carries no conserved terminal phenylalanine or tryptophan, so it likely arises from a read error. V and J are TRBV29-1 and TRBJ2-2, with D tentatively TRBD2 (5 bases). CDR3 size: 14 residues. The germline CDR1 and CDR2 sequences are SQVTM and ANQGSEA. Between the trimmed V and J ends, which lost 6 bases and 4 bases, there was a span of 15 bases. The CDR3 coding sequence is TGCAGCGTCCTCCGTCCGGGATCCACCGGGGAGCTGTTTTTA. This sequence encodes CSVLRPGSTGELFL.

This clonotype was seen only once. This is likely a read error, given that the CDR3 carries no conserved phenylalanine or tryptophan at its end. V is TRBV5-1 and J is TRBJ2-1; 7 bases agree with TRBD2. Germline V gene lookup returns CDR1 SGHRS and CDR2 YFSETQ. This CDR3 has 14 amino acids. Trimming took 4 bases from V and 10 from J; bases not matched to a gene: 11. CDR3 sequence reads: CASSATGLTGEQFL. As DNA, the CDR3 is TGCGCCAGCAGCGCAACGGGACTAACGGGGGAGCAGTTCTTA.

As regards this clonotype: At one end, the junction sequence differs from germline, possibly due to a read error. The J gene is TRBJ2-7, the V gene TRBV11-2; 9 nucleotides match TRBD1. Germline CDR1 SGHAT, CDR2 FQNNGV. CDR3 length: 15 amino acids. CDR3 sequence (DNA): TGTCCCGGCAACTTACGATGGACAGGGGAAAACGAGCACTACTTC. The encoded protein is CPGNLRWTGENEHYF. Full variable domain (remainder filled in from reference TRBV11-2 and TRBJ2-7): EAGVAQSPRYKIIEKRQSVAFWCNPISGHATLYWYQQILGQGPKLLIQFQNNGVVDDSQLPKDRFSAERLKGVDSTLKIQPAKLEDSAVYLCPGNLRWTGENEHYFGPGTRLTVT.

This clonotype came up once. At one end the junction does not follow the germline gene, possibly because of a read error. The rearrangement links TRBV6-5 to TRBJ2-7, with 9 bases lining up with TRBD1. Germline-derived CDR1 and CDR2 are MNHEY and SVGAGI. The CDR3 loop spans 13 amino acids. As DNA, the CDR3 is TGTGCCAACACCTCCCATACAGGGGGCGAGCAGTACTTT. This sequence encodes CANTSHTGGEQYF.

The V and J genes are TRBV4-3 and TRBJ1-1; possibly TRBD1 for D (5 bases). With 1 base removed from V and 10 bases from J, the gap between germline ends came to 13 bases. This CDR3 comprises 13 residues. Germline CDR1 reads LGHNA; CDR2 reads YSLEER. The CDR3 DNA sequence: TGCGCCAGCAGCCAAGGGGGGAACAGTGGAGCTTTCTTT. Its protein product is CASSQGGNSGAFF.

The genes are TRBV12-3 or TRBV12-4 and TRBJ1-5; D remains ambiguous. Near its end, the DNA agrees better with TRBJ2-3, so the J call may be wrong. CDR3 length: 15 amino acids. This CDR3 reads CASSLDHQTNQSQYF. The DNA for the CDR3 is TGTGCCAGCAGTTTAGATCACCAGACAAATCAGTCCCAGTATTTT.

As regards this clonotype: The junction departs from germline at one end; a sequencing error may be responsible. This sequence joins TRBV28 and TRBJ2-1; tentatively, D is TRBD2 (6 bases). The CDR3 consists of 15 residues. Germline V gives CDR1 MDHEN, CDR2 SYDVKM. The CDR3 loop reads CASSLGSRFYNEQFF. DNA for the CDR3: TGTGCTAGCAGCCTCGGGAGCAGATTCTACAATGAGCAGTTCTTC.

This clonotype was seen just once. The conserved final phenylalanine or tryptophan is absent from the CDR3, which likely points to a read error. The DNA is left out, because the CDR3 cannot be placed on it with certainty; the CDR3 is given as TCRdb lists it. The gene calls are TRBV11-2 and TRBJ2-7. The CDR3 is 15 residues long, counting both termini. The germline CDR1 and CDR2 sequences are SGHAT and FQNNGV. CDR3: CASSSGRLYAREQCY.

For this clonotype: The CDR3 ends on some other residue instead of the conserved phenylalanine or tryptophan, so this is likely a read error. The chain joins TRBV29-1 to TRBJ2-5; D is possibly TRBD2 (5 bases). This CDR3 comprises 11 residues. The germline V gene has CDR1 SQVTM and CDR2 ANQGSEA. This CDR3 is CSVEDMETQYS. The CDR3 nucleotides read TGTAGCGTTGAAGATATGGAGACCCAGTACTCC.

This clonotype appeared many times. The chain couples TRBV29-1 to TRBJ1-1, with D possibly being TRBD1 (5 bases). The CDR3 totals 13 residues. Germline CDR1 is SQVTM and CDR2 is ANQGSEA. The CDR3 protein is CRALRGWDTEAFF. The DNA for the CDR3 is TGCAGAGCCCTTAGGGGTTGGGACACTGAAGCTTTCTTT.

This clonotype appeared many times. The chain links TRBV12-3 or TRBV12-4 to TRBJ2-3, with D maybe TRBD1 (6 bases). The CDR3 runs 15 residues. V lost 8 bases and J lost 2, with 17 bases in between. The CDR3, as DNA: TGTGCCAGCGCATTATACCAGGGGATCACAGATACGCAGTATTTT. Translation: CASALYQGITDTQYF.

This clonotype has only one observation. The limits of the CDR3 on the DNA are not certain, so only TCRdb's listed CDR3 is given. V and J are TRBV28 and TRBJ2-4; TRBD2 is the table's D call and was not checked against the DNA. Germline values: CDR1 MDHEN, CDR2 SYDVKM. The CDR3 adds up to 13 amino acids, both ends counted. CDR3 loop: CASSIVAGGIHYF.

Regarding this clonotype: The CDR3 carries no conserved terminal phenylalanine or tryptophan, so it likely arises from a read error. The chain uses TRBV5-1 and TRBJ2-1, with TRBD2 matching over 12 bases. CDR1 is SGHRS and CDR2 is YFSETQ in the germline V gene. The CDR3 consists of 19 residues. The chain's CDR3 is CAGSSRGLAGGNYYNEQFL. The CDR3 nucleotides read TGCGCCGGCAGCTCGAGGGGTCTAGCGGGAGGGAACTATTACAATGAGCAGTTCTTA.

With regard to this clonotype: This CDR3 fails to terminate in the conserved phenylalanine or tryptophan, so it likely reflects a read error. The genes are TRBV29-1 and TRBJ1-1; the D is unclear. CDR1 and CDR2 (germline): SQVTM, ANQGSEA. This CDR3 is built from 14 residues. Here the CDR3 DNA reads TGTAGCGTCCGCCCGTCCGGGAGAAACACTGAAGCTTTCTGT. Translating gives CSVRPSGRNTEAFC.

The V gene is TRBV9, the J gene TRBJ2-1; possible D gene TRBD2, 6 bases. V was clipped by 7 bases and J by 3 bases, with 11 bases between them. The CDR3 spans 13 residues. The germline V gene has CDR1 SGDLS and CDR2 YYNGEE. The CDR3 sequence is CASSLADYNEQFF. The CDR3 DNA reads TGTGCCAGCTCCTTAGCGGACTACAATGAGCAGTTCTTC.

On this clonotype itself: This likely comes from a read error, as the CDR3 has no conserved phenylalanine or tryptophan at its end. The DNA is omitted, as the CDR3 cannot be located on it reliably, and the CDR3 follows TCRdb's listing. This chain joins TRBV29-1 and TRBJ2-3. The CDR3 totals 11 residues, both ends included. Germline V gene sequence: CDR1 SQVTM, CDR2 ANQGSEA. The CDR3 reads CSVELTDTQNY.

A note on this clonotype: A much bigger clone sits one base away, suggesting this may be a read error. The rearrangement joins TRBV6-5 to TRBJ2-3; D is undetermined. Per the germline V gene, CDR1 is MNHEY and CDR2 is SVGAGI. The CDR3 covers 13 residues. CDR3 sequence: CTTSIQSTDTQYF. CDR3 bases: TGTACCACCTCGATACAAAGCACAGATACGCAGTATTTT.

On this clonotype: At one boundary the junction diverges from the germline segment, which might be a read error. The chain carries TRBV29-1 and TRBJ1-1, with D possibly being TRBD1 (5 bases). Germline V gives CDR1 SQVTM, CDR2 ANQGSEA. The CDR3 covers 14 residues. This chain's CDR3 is CSVLRTYSNSESFF. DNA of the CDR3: TGCAGCGTTCTTCGGACATACAGCAACTCTGAATCTTTCTTT.

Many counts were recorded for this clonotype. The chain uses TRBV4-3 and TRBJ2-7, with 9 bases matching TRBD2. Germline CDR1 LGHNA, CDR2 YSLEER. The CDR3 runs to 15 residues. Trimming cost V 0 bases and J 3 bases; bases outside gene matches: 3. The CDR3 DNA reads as TGCGCCAGCAGCCAAGAGCGAGCGGGAGGCTACGAGCAGTACTTC. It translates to CASSQERAGGYEQYF.

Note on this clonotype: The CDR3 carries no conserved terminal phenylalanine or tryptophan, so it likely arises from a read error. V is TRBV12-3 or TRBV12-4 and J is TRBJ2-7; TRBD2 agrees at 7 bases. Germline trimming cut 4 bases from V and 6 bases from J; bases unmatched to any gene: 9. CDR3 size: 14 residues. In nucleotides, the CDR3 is TGTGCCAGCAGTTCCCAAACTAGCGAGGGCGAGCAGTACTCC. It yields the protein CASSSQTSEGEQYS.

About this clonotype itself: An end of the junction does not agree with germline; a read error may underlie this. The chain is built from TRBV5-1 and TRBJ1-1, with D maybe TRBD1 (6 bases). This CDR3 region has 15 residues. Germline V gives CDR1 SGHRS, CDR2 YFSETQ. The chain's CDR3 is CASSSRGRQNTEAIF. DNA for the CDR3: TGCGCCAGCAGCTCCAGGGGTCGTCAGAACACTGAAGCTATCTTT.

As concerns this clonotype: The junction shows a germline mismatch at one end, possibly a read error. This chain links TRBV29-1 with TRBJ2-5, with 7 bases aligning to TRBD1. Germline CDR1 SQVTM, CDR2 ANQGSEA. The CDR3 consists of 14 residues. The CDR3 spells CSFRTGSFKEAQYF. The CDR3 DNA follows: TGCAGCTTTAGGACAGGATCGTTTAAAGAGGCCCAGTACTTC. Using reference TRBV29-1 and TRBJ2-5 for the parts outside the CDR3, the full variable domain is SAVISQKPSRDICQRGTSLTIQCQVDSQVTMMFWYRQQPGQSLTLIATANQGSEATYESGFVIDKFPISRPNLTFSTLTVSNMSPEDSSIYLCSFRTGSFKEAQYFGPGTRLLVL.

The chain's CDR3 is CASSTVTGWVNNEQFF. In nucleotides, the CDR3 is TGTGCCAGCAGTACAGTAACGGGATGGGTAAACAATGAGCAGTTCTTC. The gene calls are TRBV14 and TRBJ2-1; D may be TRBD2 (5 bases). Germline V gene sequence: CDR1 SGHDN, CDR2 FVKESK. With 6 bases removed from V and 5 bases from J, the gap between germline ends came to 20 bases. This CDR3 contains 16 residues.